This TCR beta chain was sequenced during a study of shared clonotypes between healthy human individuals. Regarding the study as a whole: Generation probabilities were higher for clonotypes shared across all four sorted-subset donors than for unshared ones.

In the case of this clone: No antigen is known for it.

Sequencing used immunoSEQ multiplex PCR; TCRdb keeps in-frame clones, though not all of them. The sample holds about 820,000 clones, about 91% seen once. CD45RO negativity and positive selection for CCR7 defined naive CD8 cells, a population that excluded terminally differentiated effector memory CD45RA+ cells. This CDR3 is 16 amino acids long. The V end lost 2 bases, the J end lost 0 bases, and 11 bases lay between the germline ends. Germline V gene lookup returns CDR1 MNHNS and CDR2 SASEGT. This receptor was obtained from a man aged 25 to 45 in good health. The material sequenced was naive CD8+ T cells sorted from blood. This rearrangement joins TRBV6-1 to TRBJ2-1; the D is unclear. The CDR3: CASSEFDESSYNEQFF. CDR3 DNA: TGTGCCAGCAGTGAATTTGACGAAAGCTCCTACAATGAGCAGTTCTTC.